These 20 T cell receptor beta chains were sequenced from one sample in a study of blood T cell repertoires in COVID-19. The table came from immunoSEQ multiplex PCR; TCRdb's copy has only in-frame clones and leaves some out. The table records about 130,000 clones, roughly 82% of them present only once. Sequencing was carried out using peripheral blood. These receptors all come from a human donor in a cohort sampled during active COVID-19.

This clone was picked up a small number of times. In DNA, the CDR3 is TGTGCCAGCCGGGTTCAGGGGGCCCCTACCGGGGAGCTGTTTTTT. Translation gives CASRVQGAPTGELFF. V and J are TRBV13 and TRBJ2-2; 8 bases match TRBD1. The CDR3 length is 15 residues. Per the germline V gene, CDR1 is PRHDT and CDR2 is FYEKMQ (reference sequence). J was trimmed by 5 bases and V by 8 bases; bases with no gene match: 10.

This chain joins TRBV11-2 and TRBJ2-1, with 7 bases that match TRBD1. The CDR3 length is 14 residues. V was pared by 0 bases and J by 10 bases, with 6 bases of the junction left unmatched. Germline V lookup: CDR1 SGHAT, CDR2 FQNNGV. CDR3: CASSLEGTALEQFF. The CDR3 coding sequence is TGTGCCAGCAGCTTAGAAGGGACAGCCTTAGAGCAGTTCTTC.

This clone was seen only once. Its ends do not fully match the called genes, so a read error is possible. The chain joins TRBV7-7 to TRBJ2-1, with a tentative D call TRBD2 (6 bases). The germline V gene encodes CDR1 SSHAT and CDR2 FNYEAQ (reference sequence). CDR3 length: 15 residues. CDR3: CASSRDFLPYNEQFF. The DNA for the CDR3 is TGTGCTAGCAGCCGGGACTTCCTCCCCTACAATGAGCAGTTCTTC.

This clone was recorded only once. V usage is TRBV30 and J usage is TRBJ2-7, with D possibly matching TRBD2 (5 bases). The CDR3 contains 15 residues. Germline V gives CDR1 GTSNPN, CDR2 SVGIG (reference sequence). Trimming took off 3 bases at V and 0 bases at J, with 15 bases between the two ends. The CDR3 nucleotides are TGTGCCTGGAGCTGGGGAGCGGTCCCCTCCTACGAGCAGTACTTC. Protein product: CAWSWGAVPSYEQYF. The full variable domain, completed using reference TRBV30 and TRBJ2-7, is SQTIHQWPATLVQPVGSPLSLECTVEGTSNPNLYWYRQAAGRGLQLLFYSVGIGQISSEVPQNLSASRPQDRQFILSSKKLLLSDSGFYLCAWSWGAVPSYEQYFGPGTRLTVT.

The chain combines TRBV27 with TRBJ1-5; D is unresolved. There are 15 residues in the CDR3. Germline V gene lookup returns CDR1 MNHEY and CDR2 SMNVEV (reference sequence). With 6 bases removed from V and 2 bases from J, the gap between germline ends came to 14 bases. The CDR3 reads CASSTSTGGNQPQHF. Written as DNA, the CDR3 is TGTGCCAGCAGCACATCGACCGGGGGCAATCAGCCCCAGCATTTT.

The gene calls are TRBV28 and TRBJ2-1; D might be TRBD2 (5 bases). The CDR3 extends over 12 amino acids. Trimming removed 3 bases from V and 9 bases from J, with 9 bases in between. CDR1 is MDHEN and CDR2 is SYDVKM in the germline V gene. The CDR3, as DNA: TGTGCCAGCAGTTTTAGCGAGACTGAGCAGTTCTTC. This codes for CASSFSETEQFF.

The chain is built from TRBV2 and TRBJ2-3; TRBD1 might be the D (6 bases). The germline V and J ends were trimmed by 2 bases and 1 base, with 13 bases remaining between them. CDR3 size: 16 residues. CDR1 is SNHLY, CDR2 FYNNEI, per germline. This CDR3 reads CASSERVRTGTDTQYF. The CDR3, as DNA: TGTGCCAGCAGTGAAAGGGTTAGGACAGGCACAGATACGCAGTATTTT.

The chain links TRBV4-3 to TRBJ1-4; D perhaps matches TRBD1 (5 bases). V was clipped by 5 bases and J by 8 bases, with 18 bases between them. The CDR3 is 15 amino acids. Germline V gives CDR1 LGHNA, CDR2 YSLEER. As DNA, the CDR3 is TGCGCCAGCAGCTCGCGCGGGGGAGGAGTGGAAAAACTGTTTTTT. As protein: CASSSRGGGVEKLFF.

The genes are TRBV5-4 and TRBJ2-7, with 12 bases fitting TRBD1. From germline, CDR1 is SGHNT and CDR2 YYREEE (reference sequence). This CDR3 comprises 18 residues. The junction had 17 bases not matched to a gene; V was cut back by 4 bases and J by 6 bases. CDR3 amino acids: CASSQGSGTGGLPLEQYF. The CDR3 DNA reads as TGTGCCAGCAGCCAGGGGTCCGGGACAGGGGGCCTACCGCTCGAGCAGTACTTC.

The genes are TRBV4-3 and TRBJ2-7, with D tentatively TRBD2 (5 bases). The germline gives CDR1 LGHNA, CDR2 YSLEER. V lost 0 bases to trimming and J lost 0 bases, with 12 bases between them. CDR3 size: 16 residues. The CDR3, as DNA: TGCGCCAGCAGCCAAGATTATCCAGCGGTCTCCTACGAGCAGTACTTC. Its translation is CASSQDYPAVSYEQYF.

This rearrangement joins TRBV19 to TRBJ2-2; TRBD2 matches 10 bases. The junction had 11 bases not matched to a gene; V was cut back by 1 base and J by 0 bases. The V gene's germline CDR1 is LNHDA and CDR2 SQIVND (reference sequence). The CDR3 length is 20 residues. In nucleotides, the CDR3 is TGTGCCAGTAGTATAGGAGTCTGGACTAGCGGCTCCACGAACACCGGGGAGCTGTTTTTT. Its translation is CASSIGVWTSGSTNTGELFF. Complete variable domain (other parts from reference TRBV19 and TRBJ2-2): DGGITQSPKYLFRKEGQNVTLSCEQNLNHDAMYWYRQDPGQGLRLIYYSQIVNDFQKGDIAEGYSVSREKKESFPLTVTSAQKNPTAFYLCASSIGVWTSGSTNTGELFFGEGSRLTVL.

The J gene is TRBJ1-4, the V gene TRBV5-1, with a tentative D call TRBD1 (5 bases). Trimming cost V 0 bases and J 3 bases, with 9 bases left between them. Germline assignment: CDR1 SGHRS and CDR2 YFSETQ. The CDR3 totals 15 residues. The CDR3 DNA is TGCGCCAGCAGCTTGGGAGACAGACCTAATGAAAAACTGTTTTTT. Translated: CASSLGDRPNEKLFF.

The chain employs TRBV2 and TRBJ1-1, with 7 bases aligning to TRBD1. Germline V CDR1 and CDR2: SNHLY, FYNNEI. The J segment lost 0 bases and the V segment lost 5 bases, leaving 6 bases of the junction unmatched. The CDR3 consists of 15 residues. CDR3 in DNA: TGTGCCAGCAGTAAGAGCGACAGGGTGAACACTGAAGCTTTCTTT. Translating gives CASSKSDRVNTEAFF. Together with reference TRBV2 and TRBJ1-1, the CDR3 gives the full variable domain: EPEVTQTPSHQVTQMGQEVILRCVPISNHLYFYWYRQILGQKVEFLVSFYNNEISEKSEIFDDQFSVERPDGSNFTLKIRSTKLEDSAMYFCASSKSDRVNTEAFFGQGTRLTVV.

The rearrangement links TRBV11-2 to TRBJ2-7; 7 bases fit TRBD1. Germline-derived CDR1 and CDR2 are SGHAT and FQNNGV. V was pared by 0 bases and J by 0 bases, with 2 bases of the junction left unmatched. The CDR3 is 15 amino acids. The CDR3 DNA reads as TGTGCCAGCAGCTTAGAGACAGGGCTCTCCTACGAGCAGTACTTC. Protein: CASSLETGLSYEQYF. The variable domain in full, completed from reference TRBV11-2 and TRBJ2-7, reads EAGVAQSPRYKIIEKRQSVAFWCNPISGHATLYWYQQILGQGPKLLIQFQNNGVVDDSQLPKDRFSAERLKGVDSTLKIQPAKLEDSAVYLCASSLETGLSYEQYFGPGTRLTVT.

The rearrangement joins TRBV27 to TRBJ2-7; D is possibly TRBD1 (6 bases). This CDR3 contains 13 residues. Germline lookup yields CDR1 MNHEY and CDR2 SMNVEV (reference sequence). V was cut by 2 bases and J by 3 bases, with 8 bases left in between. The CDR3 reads CASSLRTDYEQYF. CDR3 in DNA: TGTGCCAGCAGTTTACGGACAGACTACGAGCAGTACTTC.

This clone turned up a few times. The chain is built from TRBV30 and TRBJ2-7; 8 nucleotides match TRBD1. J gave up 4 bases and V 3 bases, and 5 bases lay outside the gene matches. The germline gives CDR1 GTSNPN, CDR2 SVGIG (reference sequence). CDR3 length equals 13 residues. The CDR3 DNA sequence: TGTGCCTGGAGGCTCCAGGGGGCTTACGAGCAGTACTTC. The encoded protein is CAWRLQGAYEQYF.

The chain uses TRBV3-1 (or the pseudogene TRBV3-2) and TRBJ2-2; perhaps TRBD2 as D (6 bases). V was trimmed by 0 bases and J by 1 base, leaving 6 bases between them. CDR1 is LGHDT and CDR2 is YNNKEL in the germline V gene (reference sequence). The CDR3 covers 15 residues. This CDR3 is CASSQDGRNTGELFF. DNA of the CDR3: TGTGCCAGCAGCCAAGACGGGAGGAACACCGGGGAGCTGTTTTTT.

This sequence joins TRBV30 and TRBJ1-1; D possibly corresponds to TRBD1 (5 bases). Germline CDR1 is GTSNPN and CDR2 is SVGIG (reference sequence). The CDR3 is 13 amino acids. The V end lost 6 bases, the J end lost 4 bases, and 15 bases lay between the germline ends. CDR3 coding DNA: TGTGCCTGCCTCAGAGTGGGGGGCACTGAAGCTTTCTTT. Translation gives CACLRVGGTEAFF.

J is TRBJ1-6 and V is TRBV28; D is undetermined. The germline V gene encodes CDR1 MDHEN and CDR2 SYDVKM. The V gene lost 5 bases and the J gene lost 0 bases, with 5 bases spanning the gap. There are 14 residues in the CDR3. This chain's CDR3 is CASSTSSYNSPLHF. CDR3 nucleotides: TGTGCCAGCAGTACAAGCTCCTATAATTCACCCCTCCACTTT.

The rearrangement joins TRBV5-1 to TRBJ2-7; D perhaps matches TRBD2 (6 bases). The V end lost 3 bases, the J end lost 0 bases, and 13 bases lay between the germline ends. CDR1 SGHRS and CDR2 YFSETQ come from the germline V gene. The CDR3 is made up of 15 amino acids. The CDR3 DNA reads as TGCGCCAGCAGCTACAGCGGGTCCCTCTCCTACGAGCAGTACTTC. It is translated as CASSYSGSLSYEQYF.